These T cell receptor beta chains were read from a single sample in a study of T cell repertoires in ileal Crohn's disease. Libraries were prepared by immunoSEQ multiplex PCR; TCRdb keeps only in-frame clonotypes and omits some of them. The sample lists over 14,000 clones, about 82% occurring once. Sequencing used ileal tissue. All receptors come from an adult with Crohn's disease. CDR3s include the opening cysteine and the closing phenylalanine or tryptophan. Each record gives: J gene, V gene, clone size, CDR3 length, D gene, CDR3 DNA, CDR3 protein. D genes are given only for firm matches. The size field is filled for only some rows; it gives once, few, many or a size class.

j_gene: TRBJ1-2; v_gene: TRBV11-2; abundance: once; len: 16; d_gene: .; CDR3nt: TGTGCCAGCAGCCTACTGGACGGGATTGGGGGGGATGGCTACACCTTC; CDR3aa: CASSLLDGIGGDGYTF
j_gene: TRBJ2-7; v_gene: TRBV6-1; abundance: once; len: 13; d_gene: .; CDR3nt: TGTGCCAGCAGTACAGGACTACCCTACGAGCAGTACTTC; CDR3aa: CASSTGLPYEQYF
j_gene: TRBJ1-5; v_gene: TRBV19; abundance: few; len: 15; d_gene: .; CDR3nt: TGTGCCAGTAGTAAGCAGGGGTATAGCAATCAGCCCCAGCATTTT; CDR3aa: CASSKQGYSNQPQHF
j_gene: TRBJ1-3; v_gene: TRBV19; abundance: .; len: 14; d_gene: .; CDR3nt: TGTGCCAGTAGTATCAGGGGCGAGGGAAACACCATATATTTT; CDR3aa: CASSIRGEGNTIYF
j_gene: TRBJ1-3; v_gene: TRBV6-1; abundance: .; len: 16; d_gene: .; CDR3nt: TGTGCCAGCAGTGAAATAGTAGGGGGAACGGGAAACACCATATATTTT; CDR3aa: CASSEIVGGTGNTIYF
j_gene: TRBJ1-2; v_gene: TRBV30; abundance: .; len: 14; d_gene: TRBD1; CDR3nt: TGTGCCTGGAGTGGCCAGGGGGCAATCGATGGCTACACCTTC; CDR3aa: CAWSGQGAIDGYTF
j_gene: TRBJ2-3; v_gene: TRBV9; abundance: .; len: 14; d_gene: .; CDR3nt: TGTGCCAGCAGCGTAGGTTCTACCTGGGATACGCAGTATTTT; CDR3aa: CASSVGSTWDTQYF
j_gene: TRBJ2-5; v_gene: TRBV19; abundance: .; len: 16; d_gene: TRBD2; CDR3nt: TGTGCCAGTAGTATCCAGCGGGGGGGCCGGGGGGAGACCCAGTACTTC; CDR3aa: CASSIQRGGRGETQYF
j_gene: TRBJ1-4; v_gene: TRBV9; abundance: .; len: 15; d_gene: .; CDR3nt: TGTGCCAGCAGCGTAGTGCCCGGGGAGGGTGAAAAACTGTTTTTT; CDR3aa: CASSVVPGEGEKLFF
j_gene: TRBJ1-1; v_gene: TRBV5-1; abundance: .; len: 15; d_gene: TRBD1; CDR3nt: TGCGCCAGCAGCTGGGGAGACAGGGACGTTACTGAAGCTTTCTTT; CDR3aa: CASSWGDRDVTEAFF
j_gene: TRBJ1-2; v_gene: TRBV5-1; abundance: once; len: 12; d_gene: .; CDR3nt: TGCGCCAGCAGCCCCGGGTTCTATGGCTACACCTTC; CDR3aa: CASSPGFYGYTF
j_gene: TRBJ2-2; v_gene: TRBV21-1; abundance: .; len: 14; d_gene: .; CDR3nt: TGTGCCAGCAGCAAAGGGGGCTCCACCGGGGAGCTGTTTTTT; CDR3aa: CASSKGGSTGELFF
j_gene: TRBJ2-2; v_gene: TRBV29-1; abundance: once; len: 21; d_gene: .; CDR3nt: TGCAGCGTTGAATCTCTCAGCGGCTACTGGGAGACGAAGAGGAACACCGGGGAGCTGTTTTTT; CDR3aa: CSVESLSGYWETKRNTGELFF
j_gene: TRBJ2-1; v_gene: TRBV25-1; abundance: .; len: 12; d_gene: .; CDR3nt: TGTGCCAGCAGACAGGATTCAAGCGAGCAGTTCTTC; CDR3aa: CASRQDSSEQFF
j_gene: TRBJ2-1; v_gene: TRBV5-5; abundance: .; len: 15; d_gene: TRBD2; CDR3nt: TGTGCCAGCAGCGCGCTAGCGGGAGCGGGCAATGAGCAGTTCTTC; CDR3aa: CASSALAGAGNEQFF
j_gene: TRBJ1-5; v_gene: TRBV15; abundance: .; len: 18; d_gene: TRBD1; CDR3nt: TGTGCCACCAGTAAGGGGGACAGGGGGATCTATAGCAATCAGCCCCAGCATTTT; CDR3aa: CATSKGDRGIYSNQPQHF
j_gene: TRBJ2-5; v_gene: TRBV6-6; abundance: .; len: 14; d_gene: TRBD1; CDR3nt: TGTGCCAGCAGGACCGGGACAGGGAAAGAGACCCAGTACTTC; CDR3aa: CASRTGTGKETQYF
j_gene: TRBJ2-7; v_gene: TRBV5-1; abundance: .; len: 12; d_gene: .; CDR3nt: TGCGCCAGCAGCTGGGACAACTACGAGCAGTACTTC; CDR3aa: CASSWDNYEQYF
j_gene: TRBJ1-2; v_gene: TRBV20-1; abundance: once; len: 8; d_gene: .; CDR3nt: TGCAGTGCTAGGGGCCCCCCCTTC; CDR3aa: CSARGPPF
j_gene: TRBJ1-2; v_gene: TRBV6-6; abundance: .; len: 14; d_gene: TRBD1; CDR3nt: TGTGCCAGCATCGGACAGGGCGGTAACTATGGCTACACCTTC; CDR3aa: CASIGQGGNYGYTF
j_gene: TRBJ2-1; v_gene: TRBV6-4; abundance: few; len: 14; d_gene: .; CDR3nt: TGTGCCAGCAGTGAGGACAGCTCCTACAATGAGCAGTTCTTC; CDR3aa: CASSEDSSYNEQFF
j_gene: TRBJ2-7; v_gene: TRBV4-1; abundance: .; len: 17; d_gene: TRBD2; CDR3nt: TGCGCCAGCAGCCAAACCACCGGGGGGGAGCTCCCCTACGAGCAGTACTTC; CDR3aa: CASSQTTGGELPYEQYF
j_gene: TRBJ1-2; v_gene: TRBV10-3; abundance: .; len: 13; d_gene: .; CDR3nt: TGTGCCATCGGGGGGGGGCAGGGCTATGGCTACACCTTC; CDR3aa: CAIGGGQGYGYTF
j_gene: TRBJ1-2; v_gene: TRBV6-5; abundance: .; len: 15; d_gene: TRBD1; CDR3nt: TGTGCCAGCAGGGACACAGGGGCGCGAAACTATGGCTACACCTTC; CDR3aa: CASRDTGARNYGYTF
j_gene: TRBJ2-4; v_gene: TRBV30; abundance: .; len: 14; d_gene: .; CDR3nt: TGTGCCTGGAATCCCAGGGAAGCCAAAAACATTCAGTACTTC; CDR3aa: CAWNPREAKNIQYF
j_gene: TRBJ1-2; v_gene: TRBV5-8; abundance: few; len: 13; d_gene: TRBD1; CDR3nt: TGTGCCAGCAGCCGGGACAGGGTGGATGGCTACACCTTC; CDR3aa: CASSRDRVDGYTF
j_gene: TRBJ2-2; v_gene: TRBV9; abundance: .; len: 16; d_gene: TRBD2; CDR3nt: TGTGCCAGCAGCGGTACTGCGGGAGGCCCTGCCGGGGAGCTGTTTTTT; CDR3aa: CASSGTAGGPAGELFF
j_gene: TRBJ2-5; v_gene: TRBV2; abundance: .; len: 13; d_gene: .; CDR3nt: TGTGCCAGCAGGGGAGATTCCCAAGAGACCCAGTACTTC; CDR3aa: CASRGDSQETQYF
j_gene: TRBJ2-4; v_gene: TRBV11-2; abundance: .; len: 16; d_gene: TRBD1; CDR3nt: TGTGCCAGCACCGTAGACAGGGGGACCGGCAAAAACATTCAGTACTTC; CDR3aa: CASTVDRGTGKNIQYF
j_gene: TRBJ2-7; v_gene: TRBV29-1; abundance: .; len: 13; d_gene: TRBD2; CDR3nt: TGCAGCGTTGAACTAGCGGGGAACTACGAGCAGTACTTC; CDR3aa: CSVELAGNYEQYF
j_gene: TRBJ2-7; v_gene: TRBV30; abundance: .; len: 13; d_gene: TRBD1; CDR3nt: TGTGCCTGGGGGACAGGGGTTCGGTACGAGCAGTACTTC; CDR3aa: CAWGTGVRYEQYF
j_gene: TRBJ1-1; v_gene: TRBV30; abundance: .; len: 14; d_gene: .; CDR3nt: TGTGCCTGGAGTGTACCGATGGAGGGAGCTGAAGCTTTCTTT; CDR3aa: CAWSVPMEGAEAFF
j_gene: TRBJ1-1; v_gene: TRBV9; abundance: few; len: 13; d_gene: .; CDR3nt: TGTGCCAGTTCGGGACTCCAGAACACTGAAGCTTTCTTT; CDR3aa: CASSGLQNTEAFF